This TCR beta chain was found in a study of shared clonotypes between healthy human individuals (TCRdb year 2020). General notes on the study: A couple of women and a few men aged 18 to 49 years were included in the cohort. Each donor's leukapheresis produced roughly between roughly 0.9 and 9 billion PBMCs. Per donor, three plates each were used for CD4 naive and CD4 memory, two for CD8 naive, and one for CD8 memory. Blood TCR repertoires of about five healthy adults were deeply sequenced to estimate repertoire size and the extent of clonotype sharing between individuals. To increase sequencing depth and limit assay-specific biases, TCR repertoire library preparation and sequencing were carried out by different laboratories using diverse techniques.

Using the deep immunoSEQ assay, TCR CDR3 regions were amplified from genomic DNA by multiplex PCR. Extracted genomic DNA from each cell subset was spread evenly across all wells of several immunoSEQ 96-well plates, with each plate serving as a replicate. For sorted subsets, each replicate PCR was loaded with about 200 ng genomic DNA, equivalent to 25,000 to 35,000 T cell genomes. Purified libraries were quantified with a Qubit 3.0 fluorometer, sized on a Bioanalyzer 2100, and re-quantified with the KAPA Library Quantification kit. Every immunoSEQ 96-well plate was sequenced on a separate single-read 150-cycle Illumina NextSeq 550 flow cell. Processing in the source paper ran as follows. Because the immunoSEQ output included only junctional sequences and no quality scores, the filtering could not be the same as the filtering used for full-length reads. To assign V/J genes and CDR3, sequences were annotated using PyIR, a Python wrapper for IgBLAST v1.9, with IMGT germline references. Reads with weak V/J assignments (E-value above 1e-6), missing CDR3, stop codons, out-of-frame junctions, or ambiguous translated residues were removed. V3J clonotypes were defined as sequences sharing an identical inferred V gene, J gene, and CDR3 amino acid sequence. To compute the percentage overlap between repertoires, the number of shared unique clonotypes was divided by the size of the smaller repertoire. Richness of each repertoire was evaluated using RTK rarefaction, the Chao1 estimator, and Recon v2.1 estimates of unobserved clonotypes. Generation probabilities for all TCRbeta clonotypes obtained by the gDNA method from several donors were computed using OLGA. Sourced from immuneACCESS, this table was stored by TCRdb with only in-frame sequences that have V and J called. A share of the clones is absent; for the studies checked, an unresolved V gene accounts for under half, and the remainder has no known explanation. The V and J calls and the clone size are those of that table, but D and trimming were determined from the DNA. The sample has some 2 million clones on record, about 94% of them singletons. Around 1.1% of the sample lies in the top ten.

The CDR3 measures 13 amino acids from cysteine to phenylalanine. Just the 39-base CDR3 DNA is kept, in frame starting at base 1. At the junction V is shortened by 3 bases and J by 3 bases, with 9 bases in between. Looking up the germline V gene (reference sequence) yields CDR1 MNHEY and CDR2 SMNVEV. CD8 naive samples were obtained by positive selection for CCR7 among CD45RO-negative cells, yielding a CD45RA+CCR7+ population from which TemRA cells were excluded. The donors were healthy, HIV-negative adults with no recently reported acute infections or vaccinations. Only Caucasian adults living in Nashville, Tennessee, USA were represented among the donors. After blood collection by leukapheresis, PBMCs were isolated using Ficoll-Histopaque density gradient centrifugation and then cryopreserved in the vapor phase of liquid nitrogen. Analytical flow cytometry was used to check the purity and quantity of each magnetically sorted T cell population. Genomic DNA was isolated from each sorted fraction and quantified by UV absorbance on a Nanodrop 2000c.

Results the study describes overall, beyond this receptor: Compared with non-shared clonotypes, the clonotypes found in all four sorted-subset donors had higher generation probabilities. Estimated clonotype richness was generally larger for naive than for memory subsets. Roughly 5% of naive CD4, 3.5% of naive CD8, 2.3% of memory CD4, and about 0.4% of memory CD8 clonotypes were shared across several donors. Incomplete sequencing was indicated by rarefaction of sorted-subset datasets, despite the large sequencing depth. Because the study included a small number of donors, the genetic and exposure-history diversity represented was limited. Sampling was limited to blood, and TCR repertoires in tissue likely differ from TCR repertoires in blood. Based on pairwise subsampling, the degree of clonotype sharing among donors was expected to be affected by sequencing depth.

Worth noting for this clone: The clone's antigen remains unknown. The record has no base qualities; no much larger clone is one base away. In the same sample, other DNA sequences code for this CDR3.

The V gene is TRBV27 and the J gene is TRBJ2-7; no confident D gene assignment can be made. Material for sequencing was naive CD8+ T cells sorted from blood. This specimen's cell subset or site label, interpreted: CD45RA+CCR7+. This receptor was obtained from a man aged 18 to 30 in good health. This receptor carries the CDR3 CASSFRADYEQYF. Here is the DNA: TGTGCCAGCAGTTTCCGTGCGGACTACGAGCAGTACTTC.